Only a few counts were recorded for the clone carrying this T cell receptor (beta chain). What it binds is not known. The sample comes from a study of T cells in localized non-small cell lung cancer. Study-level results: The appearance of a median roughly 58 of the top 100 tumor clones was seen in adjacent lung. There was higher T cell clonality in uninvolved adjacent lung than in tumor, and it was highest there. Higher adjacent-lung clonality was associated with shorter survival. The tumor had only one region sequenced, so heterogeneity remains possible.

Some clones are missing from TCRdb's copy, which holds only in-frame ones; the method was immunoSEQ multiplex PCR. Of fewer than 13,000 clones in the sample, around 45% were seen once. Germline CDR1 and CDR2: SGHVS and FNYEAQ. V lost 5 bases and J lost 7; bases outside the gene matches: 9. The length of the CDR3 is 14 residues. V gene TRBV7-6 combines with J gene TRBJ1-1; 8 bases are shared with TRBD1. Sequenced material: lymph node tissue, taken before any cancer treatment. The clonotype was recovered from a woman aged 35-75 years with stage II squamous cell lung carcinoma. The DNA of the CDR3 is TGTGCCAGCAGCCAAATTACAGGGGGGTTTGAAGCTTTCTTT. Protein sequence: CASSQITGGFEAFF. The whole variable domain, remainder taken from reference TRBV7-6 and TRBJ1-1, is GAGVSQSPRYKVTKRGQDVALRCDPISGHVSLYWYRQALGQGPEFLTYFNYEAQQDKSGLPNDRFSAERPEGSISTLTIQRTEQRDSAMYRCASSQITGGFEAFFGQGTRLTVV.